These 25 T cell receptor beta chains were all obtained from the same sample, sequenced in a study of blood T cell repertoires in COVID-19. TCRdb keeps only in-frame clones here, not all; method: immunoSEQ multiplex PCR. The table lists some 200,000 clones, 80% to 90% of them singletons. The specimen was peripheral blood. All receptors derive from a man in his fifties or sixties who had recovered from COVID-19.

The V gene is TRBV7-2, the J gene TRBJ2-2, with no clear D. The CDR3 spans 14 residues. Germline CDR1 is SGHTA and CDR2 is FQGNSA. The V end lost 5 bases, the J end lost 2 bases, and 9 bases lay between the germline ends. Here the CDR3 reads CASSSRYNTGELFF. Written as DNA, the CDR3 is TGTGCCAGCAGCAGCCGATATAACACCGGGGAGCTGTTTTTT.

The chain employs TRBV5-5 and TRBJ2-4, with D perhaps TRBD1 (6 bases). The CDR3 length is 14 residues. Germline values: CDR1 SGHKS, CDR2 YYEKEE (reference sequence). V lost 4 bases and J lost 8, with 16 bases in between. The CDR3 region has the DNA TGTGCCAGCAGCCTGAAACAGGGAAGTCACATTCAGTACTTC. Translation gives CASSLKQGSHIQYF.

This chain links TRBV9 with TRBJ2-3; 7 bases fit TRBD2. The CDR3 totals 14 residues. Germline assignment: CDR1 SGDLS and CDR2 YYNGEE. J gave up 2 bases and V 6 bases, and 6 bases lay outside the gene matches. CDR3 DNA sequence: TGTGCCAGCAACAGAGCGGGACTCACAGATACGCAGTATTTT. This codes for CASNRAGLTDTQYF. The full variable domain, completed using reference TRBV9 and TRBJ2-3, is DSGVTQTPKHLITATGQRVTLRCSPRSGDLSVYWYQQSLDQGLQFLIQYYNGEERAKGNILERFSAQQFPDLHSELNLSSLELGDSALYFCASNRAGLTDTQYFGPGTRLTVL.

The V call is TRBV28, the J call TRBJ1-5; D remains ambiguous. Germline CDR1 reads MDHEN; CDR2 reads SYDVKM. Trimming stripped 10 bases from V and 0 bases from J, with 13 bases between. This CDR3 is built from 14 residues. The CDR3 loop reads CATPTRNSNQPQHF. The DNA for the CDR3 is TGTGCCACCCCGACACGGAATAGCAATCAGCCCCAGCATTTT.

This clone was detected once. A junction end diverges from the germline sequence, so it may reflect a read error. CDR3 sequence: CASNQGGFGNTIYF. The CDR3 coding sequence is TGTGCCAGCAACCAAGGGGGCTTTGGAAACACCATATATTTT. This chain connects TRBV3-1 (or the pseudogene TRBV3-2) to TRBJ1-3, with 7 bases matching TRBD1. CDR1 and CDR2 from the germline V gene are LGHDT and YNNKEL (reference sequence). The CDR3 consists of 14 residues.

V and J are TRBV5-1 and TRBJ2-2, with 12 bases aligning to TRBD2. This CDR3 has 16 residues. Per the germline V gene, CDR1 is SGHRS and CDR2 is YFSETQ. J gave up 4 bases and V 4 bases, and 5 bases lay outside the gene matches. CDR3: CASSPLAGGPTGELFF. In nucleotides, the CDR3 is TGCGCCAGCAGCCCGCTAGCGGGAGGGCCCACCGGGGAGCTGTTTTTT.

This clone occurred once. This chain joins TRBV27 and TRBJ2-3, with TRBD1 matching 9 bases. The V and J ends lost 5 bases and 2 bases, in that order; junction bases with no gene match: 8. Germline assignment: CDR1 MNHEY and CDR2 SMNVEV (reference sequence). This CDR3 has 16 amino acids. The CDR3 sequence is CASSPAGTGNTDTQYF. Written as DNA, the CDR3 is TGTGCCAGCAGTCCCGCCGGGACAGGGAACACAGATACGCAGTATTTT.

This sequence joins TRBV6-5 and TRBJ1-2, with a possible D match to TRBD1 (5 bases). Germline CDR1 MNHEY, CDR2 SVGAGI. Trimming took 2 bases from V and 6 from J, leaving 13 bases between them. The CDR3 contains 14 residues. The CDR3 is CASSYGGGFNGYTF. Written as DNA, the CDR3 is TGTGCCAGCAGTTACGGGGGGGGATTTAATGGCTACACCTTC.

The CDR3: CASSPEPGLGIVEQYF. In nucleotides, the CDR3 is TGTGCCAGCAGCCCAGAACCGGGACTCGGAATTGTCGAGCAGTACTTC. This sequence joins TRBV7-6 and TRBJ2-7; D perhaps matches TRBD2 (6 bases). This CDR3 is built from 16 residues. Germline V lookup: CDR1 SGHVS, CDR2 FNYEAQ. The V gene lost 5 bases and the J gene lost 6 bases, with 23 bases spanning the gap.

This clone was picked up one time. This rearrangement joins TRBV7-2 to TRBJ2-1; no reliable D call. Germline lookup yields CDR1 SGHTA and CDR2 FQGNSA. This CDR3 comprises 12 residues. V was pared by 2 bases and J by 7 bases, with 6 bases between. Here the CDR3 reads CASSLKRNEQFF. CDR3 coding DNA: TGTGCCAGCAGCTTAAAGAGAAATGAGCAGTTCTTC.

This chain joins TRBV4-1 and TRBJ1-5; D perhaps matches TRBD1 (5 bases). Germline CDR1 and CDR2: MGHRA and YSYEKL. V shed 0 bases and J shed 4 bases, with 13 bases lying between them. The CDR3 is made up of 16 amino acids. In DNA form, the CDR3 reads TGCGCCAGCAGCCAAGATCTTGGGGGGGGGAATCAGCCCCAGCATTTT. It yields the protein CASSQDLGGGNQPQHF.

V is TRBV29-1 and J is TRBJ2-4, with 9 bases lining up with TRBD1. This CDR3 contains 13 residues. From germline, CDR1 is SQVTM and CDR2 ANQGSEA. V shed 7 bases, J shed 6 bases, and the junction held 7 bases outside the gene matches. The CDR3 spells CSARQGGGNIQYF. The CDR3 region has the DNA TGCAGCGCCCGACAGGGGGGAGGAAACATTCAGTACTTC.

This chain uses TRBV6-5 with TRBJ2-3; 11 bases map to TRBD1. CDR1 is MNHEY and CDR2 is SVGAGI in the germline V gene. J was trimmed by 2 bases and V by 6 bases; bases with no gene match: 4. The CDR3 totals 15 residues. The CDR3 here is CASRRDRGVTDTQYF. The CDR3 nucleotides are TGTGCCAGCAGGCGGGACAGGGGGGTCACAGATACGCAGTATTTT.

The chain has TRBV7-8 and TRBJ2-3; TRBD2 aligns across 14 bases. The junction had 4 bases not matched to a gene; V was cut back by 5 bases and J by 3 bases. Germline V gene lookup returns CDR1 SGHVS and CDR2 FQNEAQ. This CDR3 has 16 amino acids. The DNA for the CDR3 is TGTGCCAGCAGCCCACGGACTAGCGGGAGGACAGATACGCAGTATTTT. Residues: CASSPRTSGRTDTQYF.

The genes are TRBV2 and TRBJ2-7; perhaps TRBD2 as D (6 bases). The V gene's germline CDR1 is SNHLY and CDR2 FYNNEI. There are 13 residues in the CDR3. The V end was cut by 2 bases, the J end by 6 bases, with 11 bases between. This CDR3 reads CASSEWRVSEQYF. CDR3 sequence (DNA): TGTGCCAGCAGTGAATGGAGGGTATCCGAGCAGTACTTC.

This chain links TRBV6-5 with TRBJ1-2; D call uncertain. Trimming shortened V by 2 bases and J by 7 bases, and 11 bases separated the two germline ends. Germline assignment: CDR1 MNHEY and CDR2 SVGAGI. The CDR3 runs 13 residues. For the CDR3, the DNA is TGTGCCAGCAGTTACGAGGGTTTTGGTGGCTACACCTTC. It encodes CASSYEGFGGYTF.

The chain recombines TRBV7-9 with TRBJ1-1, with D unresolved. Germline loops: CDR1 SEHNR, CDR2 FQNEAQ (reference sequence). CDR3 length equals 14 residues. The V gene lost 5 bases and the J gene lost 2 bases, with 12 bases spanning the gap. Here the CDR3 DNA reads TGTGCCAGCAGCCTCCACCAGACTAACACTGAAGCTTTCTTT. It is translated as CASSLHQTNTEAFF.

The CDR3 DNA sequence: TGTGCCAGCTCACCGTCGCGGGAGGGCCTTGGCGAGCAGTACTTC. Translation gives CASSPSREGLGEQYF. This sequence joins TRBV18 and TRBJ2-7, with 9 bases fitting TRBD2. V gave up 3 bases and J gave up 6 bases; unmatched junction bases: 9. The V gene's germline CDR1 is KGHSH and CDR2 LQKENI. The CDR3 is 15 residues long.

This clone was seen once. The J gene is TRBJ2-1, the V gene TRBV30; tentative D call: TRBD1 (5 bases). This CDR3 spans 16 amino acids. The ends were cut back, 0 bases at V and 6 bases at J, with 18 bases in the middle. The germline CDR1 and CDR2 sequences are GTSNPN and SVGIG (reference sequence). DNA of the CDR3: TGTGCCTGGAGTGTATTCCCTTTAAGGGGTGGCAATGAGCAGTTCTTC. Translating gives CAWSVFPLRGGNEQFF.

V usage is TRBV5-4 and J usage is TRBJ1-2, with 7 bases that match TRBD1. CDR1 and CDR2 from the germline V gene are SGHNT and YYREEE (reference sequence). The junction had 5 bases not matched to a gene; V was cut back by 4 bases and J by 2 bases. CDR3 length: 14 amino acids. CDR3 amino acids: CASSTRQGNYGYTF. CDR3 coding DNA: TGTGCCAGCAGCACACGACAGGGCAACTATGGCTACACCTTC.

The chain links TRBV2 to TRBJ2-2; 8 bases map to TRBD1. The V gene's germline CDR1 is SNHLY and CDR2 FYNNEI. CDR3 length: 16 residues. Trimming removed 1 base from V and 7 bases from J; junction bases left unmatched: 8. CDR3 coding DNA: TGTGCCAGCAGTGAAGAGGGCAGGGGGCATGTCGGGGAGCTGTTTTTT. This gives the protein CASSEEGRGHVGELFF.

The V gene is TRBV6-5, the J gene TRBJ2-1; 11 positions match TRBD2. Germline V lookup: CDR1 MNHEY, CDR2 SVGAGI. The junction had 4 bases not matched to a gene; V was cut back by 2 bases and J by 10 bases. CDR3 length: 14 residues. This CDR3 reads CASSYVAGGGEQFF. The CDR3, as DNA: TGTGCCAGCAGTTACGTAGCGGGAGGGGGGGAGCAGTTCTTC.

The chain is built from TRBV9 and TRBJ2-3; 12 nucleotides line up with TRBD2. With V trimmed by 0 bases and J by 6 bases, 5 bases remained unmatched. Germline CDR1 SGDLS, CDR2 YYNGEE. The CDR3 is made up of 16 amino acids. The CDR3 coding sequence is TGTGCCAGCAGCGTAGAGAACGGACTAGCGGGGGATACGCAGTATTTT. Its translation is CASSVENGLAGDTQYF. The full variable domain, completed using reference TRBV9 and TRBJ2-3, is DSGVTQTPKHLITATGQRVTLRCSPRSGDLSVYWYQQSLDQGLQFLIQYYNGEERAKGNILERFSAQQFPDLHSELNLSSLELGDSALYFCASSVENGLAGDTQYFGPGTRLTVL.

This clone was counted once. The rearrangement uses TRBV29-1 and TRBJ1-5, with 7 bases that match TRBD1. V lost 6 bases and J lost 1; bases outside the gene matches: 3. The CDR3 is 13 amino acids. Germline V CDR1 and CDR2: SQVTM, ANQGSEA. The CDR3 spells CSVGTASNQPQHF. CDR3 DNA sequence: TGCAGCGTCGGGACAGCGAGCAATCAGCCCCAGCATTTT.

The chain couples TRBV10-2 to TRBJ2-5; tentative D call: TRBD2 (6 bases). Germline V lookup: CDR1 WSHSY, CDR2 SAAADI. This CDR3 has 13 residues. Trimming cost V 1 base and J 7 bases, with 10 bases left between them. CDR3 in amino acids: CASSEFLGGTQYF. For the CDR3, the DNA is TGCGCCAGCAGTGAGTTCCTGGGGGGGACCCAGTACTTC.